This entry concerns a single T cell receptor (beta chain). The data were taken from a study of blood T cell repertoires in COVID-19. Profiled with immunoSEQ multiplex PCR; TCRdb holds only in-frame clones, not every one. The sample shows approximately 320,000 clones, 75% to 85% of them seen only once. Source material: peripheral blood. The source of this sequence is a human donor in a cohort sampled during active COVID-19.

CDR3 region: CSVGEGPSNEKLFF. The CDR3 DNA reads TGCAGCGTGGGGGAGGGGCCATCTAATGAAAAACTGTTTTTT. The rearrangement links TRBV29-1 to TRBJ1-4; D might be TRBD1 (5 bases). The CDR3 sequence is 14 residues long. Germline-derived CDR1 and CDR2 are SQVTM and ANQGSEA. Between the trimmed V and J ends, which lost 6 bases and 3 bases, there was a span of 14 bases.